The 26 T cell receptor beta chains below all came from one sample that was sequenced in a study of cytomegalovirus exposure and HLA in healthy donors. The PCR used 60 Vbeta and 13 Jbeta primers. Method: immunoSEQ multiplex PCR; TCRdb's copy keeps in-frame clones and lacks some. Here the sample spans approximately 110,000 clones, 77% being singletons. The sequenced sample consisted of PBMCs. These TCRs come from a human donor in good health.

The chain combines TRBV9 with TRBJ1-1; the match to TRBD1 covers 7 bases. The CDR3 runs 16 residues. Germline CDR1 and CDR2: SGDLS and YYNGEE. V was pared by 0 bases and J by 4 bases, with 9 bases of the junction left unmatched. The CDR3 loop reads CASSVDPQGGATEAFF. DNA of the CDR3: TGTGCCAGCAGCGTAGATCCTCAGGGGGGCGCCACTGAAGCTTTCTTT.

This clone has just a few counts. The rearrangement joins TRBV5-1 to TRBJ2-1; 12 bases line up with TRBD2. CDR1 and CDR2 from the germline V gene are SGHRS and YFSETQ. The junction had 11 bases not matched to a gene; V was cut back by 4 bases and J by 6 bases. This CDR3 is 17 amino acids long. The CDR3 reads CASSTLAGGPRGNEQFF. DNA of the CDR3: TGCGCCAGCAGCACCCTAGCGGGAGGGCCCAGGGGCAATGAGCAGTTCTTC.

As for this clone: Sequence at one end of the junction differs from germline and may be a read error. The CDR3 loop is CASGTSGRSQNSQYF. As DNA, the CDR3 is TGTGCCAGCGGGACTAGCGGGAGGTCCCAAAACAGTCAGTACTTC. The V gene is TRBV27, the J gene TRBJ2-4; 15 bases fit TRBD2. The CDR3 covers 15 residues. CDR1 and CDR2 (germline): MNHEY, SMNVEV (reference sequence).

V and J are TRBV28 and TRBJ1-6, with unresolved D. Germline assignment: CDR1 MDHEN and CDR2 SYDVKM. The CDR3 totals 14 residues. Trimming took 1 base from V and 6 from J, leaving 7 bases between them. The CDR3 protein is CASSLLNSNSPLHF. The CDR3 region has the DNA TGTGCCAGCAGTTTATTGAACAGTAATTCACCCCTCCACTTT. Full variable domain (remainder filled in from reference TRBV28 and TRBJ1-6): DVKVTQSSRYLVKRTGEKVFLECVQDMDHENMFWYRQDPGLGLRLIYFSYDVKMKEKGDIPEGYSVSREKKERFSLILESASTNQTSMYLCASSLLNSNSPLHFGNGTRLTVT.

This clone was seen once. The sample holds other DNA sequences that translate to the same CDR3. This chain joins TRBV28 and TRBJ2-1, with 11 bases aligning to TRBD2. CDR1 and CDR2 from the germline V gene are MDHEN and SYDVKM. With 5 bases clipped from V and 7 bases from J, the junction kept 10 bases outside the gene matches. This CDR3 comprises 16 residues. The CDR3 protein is CASSPALTSGTNEQFF. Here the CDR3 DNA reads TGTGCCAGCAGTCCCGCCCTGACTAGCGGGACGAATGAGCAGTTCTTC.

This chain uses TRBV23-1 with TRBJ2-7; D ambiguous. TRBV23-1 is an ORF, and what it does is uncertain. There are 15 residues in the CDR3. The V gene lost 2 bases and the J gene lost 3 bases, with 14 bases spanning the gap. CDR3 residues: CASSQDTEGNYEQYF. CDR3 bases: TGCGCCAGCAGTCAAGACACCGAAGGAAACTACGAGCAGTACTTC.

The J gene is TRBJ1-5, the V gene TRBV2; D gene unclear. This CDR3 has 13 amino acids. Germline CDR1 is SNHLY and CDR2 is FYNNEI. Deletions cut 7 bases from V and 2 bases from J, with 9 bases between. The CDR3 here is CASTVGGNQPQHF. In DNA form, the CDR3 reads TGTGCCAGCACTGTCGGGGGCAATCAGCCCCAGCATTTT.

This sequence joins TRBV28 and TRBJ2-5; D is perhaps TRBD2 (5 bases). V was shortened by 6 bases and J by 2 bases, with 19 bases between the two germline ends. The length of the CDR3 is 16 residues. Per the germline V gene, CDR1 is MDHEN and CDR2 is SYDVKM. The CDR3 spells CASSALDLPQQETQYF. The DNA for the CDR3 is TGTGCCAGCAGCGCACTAGATTTACCGCAGCAAGAGACCCAGTACTTC.

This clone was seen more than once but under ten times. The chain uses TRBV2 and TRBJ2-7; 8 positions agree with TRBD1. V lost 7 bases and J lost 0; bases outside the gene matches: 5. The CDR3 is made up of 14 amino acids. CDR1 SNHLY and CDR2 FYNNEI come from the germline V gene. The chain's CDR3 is CASTKGQGSYEQYF. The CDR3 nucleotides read TGTGCCAGCACCAAAGGACAGGGCTCCTACGAGCAGTACTTC.

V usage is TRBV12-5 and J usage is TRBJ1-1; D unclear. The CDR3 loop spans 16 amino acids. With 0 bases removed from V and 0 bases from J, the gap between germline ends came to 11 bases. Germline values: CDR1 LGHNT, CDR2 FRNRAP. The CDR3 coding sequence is TGTGCTAGTGGTTTGGTACGATACAAGTTGAACACTGAAGCTTTCTTT. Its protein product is CASGLVRYKLNTEAFF.

The chain's CDR3 is CASSDGRGSANEQFF. The CDR3 DNA sequence: TGTGCCAGCAGTGACGGCAGGGGGTCCGCCAATGAGCAGTTCTTC. The genes are TRBV2 and TRBJ2-1, with 7 bases aligning to TRBD1. In germline, CDR1 is SNHLY, CDR2 FYNNEI. After removal of 3 bases from V and 6 bases from J, the junction contained 8 bases not matched to a gene. The CDR3 length is 15 residues.

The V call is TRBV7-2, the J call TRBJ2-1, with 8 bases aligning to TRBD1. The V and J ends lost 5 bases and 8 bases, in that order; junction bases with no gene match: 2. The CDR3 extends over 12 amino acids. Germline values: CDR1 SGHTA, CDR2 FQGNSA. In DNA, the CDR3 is TGTGCCAGCAGCCTGACAGGGGATGAGCAGTTCTTC. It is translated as CASSLTGDEQFF.

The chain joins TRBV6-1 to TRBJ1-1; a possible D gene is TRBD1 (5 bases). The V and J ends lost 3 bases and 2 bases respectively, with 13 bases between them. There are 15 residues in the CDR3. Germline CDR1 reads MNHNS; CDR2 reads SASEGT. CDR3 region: CASSDGSTANTEAFF. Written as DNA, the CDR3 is TGTGCCAGCAGTGACGGATCGACAGCCAACACTGAAGCTTTCTTT.

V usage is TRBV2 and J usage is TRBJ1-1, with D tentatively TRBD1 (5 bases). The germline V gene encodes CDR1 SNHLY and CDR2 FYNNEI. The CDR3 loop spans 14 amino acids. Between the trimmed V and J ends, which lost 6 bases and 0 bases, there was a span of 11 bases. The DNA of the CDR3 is TGTGCCAGCAGGCAGGGTGAGGTGAACACTGAAGCTTTCTTT. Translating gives CASRQGEVNTEAFF.

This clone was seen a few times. Here the CDR3 reads CASRAGERYGYTF. CDR3 DNA sequence: TGTGCCAGCAGGGCGGGGGAACGGTATGGCTACACCTTC. V and J are TRBV6-1 and TRBJ1-2; possible D gene TRBD1, 5 bases. V dropped 6 bases and J dropped 5 bases, with 13 bases sitting between them. The V gene's germline CDR1 is MNHNS and CDR2 SASEGT. The length of the CDR3 is 13 residues.

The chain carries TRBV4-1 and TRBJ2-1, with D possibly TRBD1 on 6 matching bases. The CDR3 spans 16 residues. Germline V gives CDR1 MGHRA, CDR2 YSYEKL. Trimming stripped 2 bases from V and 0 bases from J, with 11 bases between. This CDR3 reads CASSQQTGSSYNEQFF. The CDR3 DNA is TGCGCCAGCAGCCAACAGACAGGAAGCTCCTACAATGAGCAGTTCTTC.

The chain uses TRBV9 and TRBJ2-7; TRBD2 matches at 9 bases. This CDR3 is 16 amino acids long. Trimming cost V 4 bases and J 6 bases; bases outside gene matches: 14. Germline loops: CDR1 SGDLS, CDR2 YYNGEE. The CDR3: CASSSQVLAGAGEQYF. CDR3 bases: TGTGCCAGCAGCTCGCAAGTCTTAGCGGGAGCTGGCGAGCAGTACTTC.

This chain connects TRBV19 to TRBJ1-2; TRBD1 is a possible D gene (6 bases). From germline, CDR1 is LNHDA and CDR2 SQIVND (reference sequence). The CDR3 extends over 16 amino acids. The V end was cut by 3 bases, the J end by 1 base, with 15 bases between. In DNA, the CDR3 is TGTGCCAGTAGTATTGGGGGGGGCGACGATAACTATGGCTACACCTTC. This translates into CASSIGGGDDNYGYTF. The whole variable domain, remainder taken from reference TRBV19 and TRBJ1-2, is DGGITQSPKYLFRKEGQNVTLSCEQNLNHDAMYWYRQDPGQGLRLIYYSQIVNDFQKGDIAEGYSVSREKKESFPLTVTSAQKNPTAFYLCASSIGGGDDNYGYTFGSGTRLTVV.

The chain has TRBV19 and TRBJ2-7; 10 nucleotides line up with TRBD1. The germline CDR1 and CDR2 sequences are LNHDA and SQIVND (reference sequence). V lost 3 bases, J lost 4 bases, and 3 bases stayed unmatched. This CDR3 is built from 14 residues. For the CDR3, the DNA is TGTGCCAGTAGTATGAGGGGACAGGGGTACGAGCAGTACTTC. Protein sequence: CASSMRGQGYEQYF.

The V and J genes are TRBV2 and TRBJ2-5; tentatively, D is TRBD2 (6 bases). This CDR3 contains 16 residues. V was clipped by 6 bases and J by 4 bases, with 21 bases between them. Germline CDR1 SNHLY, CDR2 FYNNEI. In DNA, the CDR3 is TGTGCCAGCAGCCTTGGAGGGGCTAGCCAAACAGAGACCCAGTACTTC. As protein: CASSLGGASQTETQYF.

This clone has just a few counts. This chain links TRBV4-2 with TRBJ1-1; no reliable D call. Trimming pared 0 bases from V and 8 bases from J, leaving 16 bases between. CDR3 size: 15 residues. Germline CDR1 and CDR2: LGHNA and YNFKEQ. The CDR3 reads CASSQEPPTPGEAFF. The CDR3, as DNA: TGTGCCAGCAGCCAAGAACCTCCGACACCCGGCGAAGCTTTCTTT.

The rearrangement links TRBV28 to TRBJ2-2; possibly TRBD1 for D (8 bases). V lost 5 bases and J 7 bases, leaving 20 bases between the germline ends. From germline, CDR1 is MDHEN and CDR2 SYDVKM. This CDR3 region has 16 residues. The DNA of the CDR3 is TGTGCCAGCAGTACGACAAACAGGGGGGGAGGCGGGGAGCTGTTTTTT. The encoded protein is CASSTTNRGGGGELFF.

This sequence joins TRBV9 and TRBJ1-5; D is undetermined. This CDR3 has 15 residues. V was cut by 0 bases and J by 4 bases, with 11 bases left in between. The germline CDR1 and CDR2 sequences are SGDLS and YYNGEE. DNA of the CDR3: TGTGCCAGCAGCGTAGGAGAGGGAGCAAATCAGCCCCAGCATTTT. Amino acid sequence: CASSVGEGANQPQHF.

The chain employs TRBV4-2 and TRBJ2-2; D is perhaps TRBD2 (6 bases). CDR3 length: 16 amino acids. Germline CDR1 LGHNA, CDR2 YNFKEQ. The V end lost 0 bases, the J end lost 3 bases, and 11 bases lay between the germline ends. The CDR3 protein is CASSQDAGRDTGELFF. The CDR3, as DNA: TGTGCCAGCAGCCAAGATGCGGGGCGGGACACCGGGGAGCTGTTTTTT.

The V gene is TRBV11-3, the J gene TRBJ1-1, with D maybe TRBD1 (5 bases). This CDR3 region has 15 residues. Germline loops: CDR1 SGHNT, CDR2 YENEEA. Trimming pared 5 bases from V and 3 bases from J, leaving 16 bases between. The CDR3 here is CASSQARGEDTEAFF. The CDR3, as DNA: TGTGCCAGCAGCCAGGCGCGAGGGGAGGACACTGAAGCTTTCTTT.

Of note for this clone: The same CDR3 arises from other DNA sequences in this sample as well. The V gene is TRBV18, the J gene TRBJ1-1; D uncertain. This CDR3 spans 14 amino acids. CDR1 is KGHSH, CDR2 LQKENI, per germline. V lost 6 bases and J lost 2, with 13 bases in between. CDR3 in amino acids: CASSLGRGNTEAFF. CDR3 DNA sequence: TGTGCCAGCTCCCTTGGGCGGGGAAACACTGAAGCTTTCTTT.